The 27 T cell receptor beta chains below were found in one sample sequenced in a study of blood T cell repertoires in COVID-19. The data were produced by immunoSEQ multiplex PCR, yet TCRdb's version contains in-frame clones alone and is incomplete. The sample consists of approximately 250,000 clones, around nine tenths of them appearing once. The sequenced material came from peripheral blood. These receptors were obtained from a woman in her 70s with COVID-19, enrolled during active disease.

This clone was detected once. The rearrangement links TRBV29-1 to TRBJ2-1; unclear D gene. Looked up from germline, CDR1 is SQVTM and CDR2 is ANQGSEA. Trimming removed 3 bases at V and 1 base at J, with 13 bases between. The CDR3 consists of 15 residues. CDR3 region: CSVDGRSLSYNEQFF. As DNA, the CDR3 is TGCAGCGTTGATGGCCGATCGCTTTCCTACAATGAGCAGTTCTTC.

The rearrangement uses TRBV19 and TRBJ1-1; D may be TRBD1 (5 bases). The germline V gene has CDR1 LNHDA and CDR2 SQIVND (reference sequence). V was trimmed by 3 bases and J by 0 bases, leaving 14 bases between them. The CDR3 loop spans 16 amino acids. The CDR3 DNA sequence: TGTGCCAGTAGTATTTGGGGCCAGTTGATGAACACTGAAGCTTTCTTT. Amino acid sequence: CASSIWGQLMNTEAFF.

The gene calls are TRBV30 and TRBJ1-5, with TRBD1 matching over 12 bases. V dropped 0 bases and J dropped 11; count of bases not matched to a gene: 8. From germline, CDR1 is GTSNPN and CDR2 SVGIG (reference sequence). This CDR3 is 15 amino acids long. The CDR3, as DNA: TGTGCCTGGAGTGTACTCGGGACAGGGGGCGAGACCCAGCATTTT. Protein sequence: CAWSVLGTGGETQHF.

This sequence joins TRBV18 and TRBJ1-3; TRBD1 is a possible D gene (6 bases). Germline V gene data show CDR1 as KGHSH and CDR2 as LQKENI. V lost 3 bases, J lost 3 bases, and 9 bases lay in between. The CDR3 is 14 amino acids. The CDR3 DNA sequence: TGTGCCAGCTCACCTTCAGGGGATGGAAACACCATATATTTT. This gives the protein CASSPSGDGNTIYF.

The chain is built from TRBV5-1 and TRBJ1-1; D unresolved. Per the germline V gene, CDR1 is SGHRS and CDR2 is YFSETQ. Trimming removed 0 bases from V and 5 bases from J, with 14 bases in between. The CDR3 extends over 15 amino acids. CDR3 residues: CASSLALAGRTEAFF. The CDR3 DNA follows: TGCGCCAGCAGCTTGGCCCTTGCTGGCCGAACTGAAGCTTTCTTT.

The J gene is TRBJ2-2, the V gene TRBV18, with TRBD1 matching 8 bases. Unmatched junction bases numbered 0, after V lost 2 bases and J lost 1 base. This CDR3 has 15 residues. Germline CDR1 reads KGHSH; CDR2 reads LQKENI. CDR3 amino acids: CASSPGQGNTGELFF. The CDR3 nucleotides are TGTGCCAGCTCACCAGGACAGGGGAACACCGGGGAGCTGTTTTTT.

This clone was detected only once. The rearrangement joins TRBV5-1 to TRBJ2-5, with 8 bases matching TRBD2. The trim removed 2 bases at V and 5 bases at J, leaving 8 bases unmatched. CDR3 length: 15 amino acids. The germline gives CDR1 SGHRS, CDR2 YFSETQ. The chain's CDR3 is CASSLRGGQRETQYF. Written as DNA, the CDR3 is TGCGCCAGCAGCTTACGCGGGGGGCAGAGGGAGACCCAGTACTTC.

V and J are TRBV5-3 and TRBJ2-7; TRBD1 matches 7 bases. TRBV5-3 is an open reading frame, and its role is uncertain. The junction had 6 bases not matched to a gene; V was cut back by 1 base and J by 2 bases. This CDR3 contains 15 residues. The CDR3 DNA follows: TGTGCCAGAAGCTTGTCGACAGGGTCTACCTACGAGCAGTACTTC. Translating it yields CARSLSTGSTYEQYF.

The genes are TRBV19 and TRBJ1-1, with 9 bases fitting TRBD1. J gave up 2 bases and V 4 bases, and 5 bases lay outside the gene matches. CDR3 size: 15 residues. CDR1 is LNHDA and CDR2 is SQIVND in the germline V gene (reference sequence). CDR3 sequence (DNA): TGTGCCAGTAGTAAGCTACAGGGGGCTAACACTGAAGCTTTCTTT. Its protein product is CASSKLQGANTEAFF.

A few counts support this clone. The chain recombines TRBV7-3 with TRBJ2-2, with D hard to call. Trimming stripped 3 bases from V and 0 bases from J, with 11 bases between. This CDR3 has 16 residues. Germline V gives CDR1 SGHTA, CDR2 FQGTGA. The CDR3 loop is CASSFGPPANTGELFF. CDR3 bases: TGTGCCAGCAGCTTCGGTCCGCCTGCGAACACCGGGGAGCTGTTTTTT.

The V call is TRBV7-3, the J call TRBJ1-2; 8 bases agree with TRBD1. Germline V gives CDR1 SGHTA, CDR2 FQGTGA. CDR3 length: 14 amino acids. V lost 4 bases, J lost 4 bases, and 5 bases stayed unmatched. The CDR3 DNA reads TGTGCCAGCAGCTCATCAGGGGGCGGCTATGGCTACACCTTC. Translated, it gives CASSSSGGGYGYTF.

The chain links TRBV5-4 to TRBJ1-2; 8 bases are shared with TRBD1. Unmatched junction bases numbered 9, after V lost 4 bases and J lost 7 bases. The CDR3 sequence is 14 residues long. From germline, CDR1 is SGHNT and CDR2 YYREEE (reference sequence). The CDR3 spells CASSIGQGTAGYTF. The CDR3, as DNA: TGTGCCAGCAGCATAGGACAGGGCACCGCTGGCTACACCTTC.

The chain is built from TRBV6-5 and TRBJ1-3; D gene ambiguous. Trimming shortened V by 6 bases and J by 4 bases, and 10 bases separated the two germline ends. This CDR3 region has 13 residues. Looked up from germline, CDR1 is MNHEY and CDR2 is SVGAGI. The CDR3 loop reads CASRPNTGNTIYF. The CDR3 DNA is TGTGCCAGCAGACCCAACACGGGAAACACCATATATTTT.

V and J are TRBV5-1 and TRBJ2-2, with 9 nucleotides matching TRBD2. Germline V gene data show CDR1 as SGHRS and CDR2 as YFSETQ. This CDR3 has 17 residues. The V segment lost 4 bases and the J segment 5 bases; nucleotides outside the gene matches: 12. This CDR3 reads CASSGTREGARTGELFF. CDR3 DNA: TGCGCCAGCAGCGGAACGCGGGAGGGGGCGAGGACCGGGGAGCTGTTTTTT.

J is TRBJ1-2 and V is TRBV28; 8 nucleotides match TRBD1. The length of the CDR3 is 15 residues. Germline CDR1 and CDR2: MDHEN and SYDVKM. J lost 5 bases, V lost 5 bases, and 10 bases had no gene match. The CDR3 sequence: CASSRPQGGKYGYTF. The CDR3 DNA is TGTGCCAGCAGTCGCCCACAGGGGGGGAAATATGGCTACACCTTC.

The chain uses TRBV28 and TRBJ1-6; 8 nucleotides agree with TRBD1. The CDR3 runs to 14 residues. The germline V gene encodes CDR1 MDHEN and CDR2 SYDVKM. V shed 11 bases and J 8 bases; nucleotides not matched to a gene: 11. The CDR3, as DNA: TGTGCCTCACTGCGGGACAGGAGAGATTCACCCCTCCACTTT. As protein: CASLRDRRDSPLHF.

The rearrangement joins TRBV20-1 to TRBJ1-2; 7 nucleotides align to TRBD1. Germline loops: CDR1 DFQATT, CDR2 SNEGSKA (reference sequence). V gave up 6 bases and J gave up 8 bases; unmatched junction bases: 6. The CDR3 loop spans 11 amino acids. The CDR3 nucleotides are TGCAGTGCCCGGACAGGCGGGGGCTACACCTTC. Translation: CSARTGGGYTF.

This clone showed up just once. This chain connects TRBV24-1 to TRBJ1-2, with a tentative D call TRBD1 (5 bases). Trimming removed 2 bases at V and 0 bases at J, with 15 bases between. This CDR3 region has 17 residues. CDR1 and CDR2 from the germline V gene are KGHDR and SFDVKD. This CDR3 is CATSDWAGGKANYGYTF. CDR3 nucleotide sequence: TGTGCCACCAGTGATTGGGCGGGGGGGAAAGCTAACTATGGCTACACCTTC.

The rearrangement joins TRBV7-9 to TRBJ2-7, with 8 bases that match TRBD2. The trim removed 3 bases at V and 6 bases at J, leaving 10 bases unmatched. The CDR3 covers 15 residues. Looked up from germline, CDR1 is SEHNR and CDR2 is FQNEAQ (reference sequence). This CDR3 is CASSFLSGRFGEQYF. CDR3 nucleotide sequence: TGTGCCAGCAGCTTCCTCAGCGGGAGATTTGGCGAGCAGTACTTC.

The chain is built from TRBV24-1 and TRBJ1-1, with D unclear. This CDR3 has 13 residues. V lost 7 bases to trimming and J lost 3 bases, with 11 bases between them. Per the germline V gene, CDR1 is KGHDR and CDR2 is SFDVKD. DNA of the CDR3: TGTGCCACCAGGAACTCCCGGGACACTGAAGCTTTCTTT. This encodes CATRNSRDTEAFF.

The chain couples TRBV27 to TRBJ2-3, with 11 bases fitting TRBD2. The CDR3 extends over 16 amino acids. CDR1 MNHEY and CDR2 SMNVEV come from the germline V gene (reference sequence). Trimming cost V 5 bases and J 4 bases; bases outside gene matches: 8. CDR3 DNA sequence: TGTGCCAGCAGTGGACAGACTAGCGGGACTGCAGATACGCAGTATTTT. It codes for CASSGQTSGTADTQYF.

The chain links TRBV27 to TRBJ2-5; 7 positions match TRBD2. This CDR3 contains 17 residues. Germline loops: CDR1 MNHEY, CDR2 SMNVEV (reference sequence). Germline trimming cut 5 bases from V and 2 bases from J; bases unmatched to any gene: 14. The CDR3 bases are TGTGCCAGCAGTCCTGAAGCCTACCCGGGGGGACAAGAGACCCAGTACTTC. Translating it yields CASSPEAYPGGQETQYF.

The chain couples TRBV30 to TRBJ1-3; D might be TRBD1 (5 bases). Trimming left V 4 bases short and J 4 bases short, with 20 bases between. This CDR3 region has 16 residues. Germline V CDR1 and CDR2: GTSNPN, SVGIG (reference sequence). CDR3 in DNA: TGTGCCTGGATGGTTCGGGAGGGGTTGGGAGGAAACACCATATATTTT. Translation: CAWMVREGLGGNTIYF.

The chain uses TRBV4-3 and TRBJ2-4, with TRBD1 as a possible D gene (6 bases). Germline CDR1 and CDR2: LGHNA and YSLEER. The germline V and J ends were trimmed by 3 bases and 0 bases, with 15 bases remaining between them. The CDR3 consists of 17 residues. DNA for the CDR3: TGCGCCAGCAGCCAGTCGGCAGGGGTGGAAGCCAAAAACATTCAGTACTTC. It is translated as CASSQSAGVEAKNIQYF.

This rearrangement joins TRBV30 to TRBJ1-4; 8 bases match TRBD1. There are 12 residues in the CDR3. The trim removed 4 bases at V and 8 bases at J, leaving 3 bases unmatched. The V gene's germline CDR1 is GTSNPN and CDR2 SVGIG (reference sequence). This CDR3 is CAWKGQAEKLFF. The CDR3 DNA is TGTGCCTGGAAGGGACAGGCCGAAAAACTGTTTTTT.

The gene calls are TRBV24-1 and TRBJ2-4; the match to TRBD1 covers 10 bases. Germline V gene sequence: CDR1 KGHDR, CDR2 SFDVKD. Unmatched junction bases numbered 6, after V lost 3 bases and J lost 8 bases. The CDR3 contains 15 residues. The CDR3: CATSDGGQGMDIQYF. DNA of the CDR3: TGTGCCACCAGTGATGGGGGACAGGGGATGGACATTCAGTACTTC.

This CDR3 reads CASSAPGTGKYEQYF. The CDR3 DNA is TGTGCCAGTAGTGCGCCCGGGACAGGAAAGTACGAGCAGTACTTC. The chain links TRBV19 to TRBJ2-7; 8 bases are a match to TRBD1. The ends lost 5 bases at V and 4 bases at J; junction bases unmatched: 10. The CDR3 has 15 residues. CDR1 LNHDA and CDR2 SQIVND come from the germline V gene (reference sequence).